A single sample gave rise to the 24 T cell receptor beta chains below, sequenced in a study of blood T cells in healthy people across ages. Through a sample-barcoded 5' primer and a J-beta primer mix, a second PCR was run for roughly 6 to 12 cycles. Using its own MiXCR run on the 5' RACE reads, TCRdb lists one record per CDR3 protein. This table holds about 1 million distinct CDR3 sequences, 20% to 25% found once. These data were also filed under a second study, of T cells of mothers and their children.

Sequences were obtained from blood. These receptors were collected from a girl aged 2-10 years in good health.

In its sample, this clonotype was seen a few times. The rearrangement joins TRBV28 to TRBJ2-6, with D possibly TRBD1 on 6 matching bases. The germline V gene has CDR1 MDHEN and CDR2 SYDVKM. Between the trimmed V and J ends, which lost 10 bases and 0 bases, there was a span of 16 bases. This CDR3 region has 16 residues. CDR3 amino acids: CATRQVAVSGANVLTF. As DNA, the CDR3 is TGTGCCACCCGACAGGTAGCAGTCTCTGGGGCCAACGTCCTGACTTTC.

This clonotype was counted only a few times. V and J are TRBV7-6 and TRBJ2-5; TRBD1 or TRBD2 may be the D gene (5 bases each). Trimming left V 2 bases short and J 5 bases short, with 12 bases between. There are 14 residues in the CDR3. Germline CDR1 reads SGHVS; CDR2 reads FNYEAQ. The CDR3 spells CASSLYGGVETQYF. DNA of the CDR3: TGTGCCAGCAGCTTATATGGGGGAGTGGAGACCCAGTACTTC.

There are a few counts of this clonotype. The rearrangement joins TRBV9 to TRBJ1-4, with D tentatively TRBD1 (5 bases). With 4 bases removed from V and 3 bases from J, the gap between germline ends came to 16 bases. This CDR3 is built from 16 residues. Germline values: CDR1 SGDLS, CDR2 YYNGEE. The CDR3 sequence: CASSQTGGVPNEKLFF. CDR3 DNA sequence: TGTGCCAGCAGCCAGACTGGGGGAGTACCTAATGAAAAACTGTTTTTT.

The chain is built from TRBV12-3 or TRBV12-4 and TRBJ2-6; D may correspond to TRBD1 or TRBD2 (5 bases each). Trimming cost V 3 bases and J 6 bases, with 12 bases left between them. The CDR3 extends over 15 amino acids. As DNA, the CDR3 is TGTGCCAGCAGTTTCCCCAGAGGGGAGGCCAACGTCCTGACTTTC. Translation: CASSFPRGEANVLTF.

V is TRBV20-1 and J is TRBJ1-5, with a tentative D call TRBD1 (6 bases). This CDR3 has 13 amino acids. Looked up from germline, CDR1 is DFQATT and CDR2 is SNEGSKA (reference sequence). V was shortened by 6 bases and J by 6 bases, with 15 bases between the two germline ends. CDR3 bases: TGCAGTGCATGGGGGCAGGGGAGTCAGCCCCAGCATTTT. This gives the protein CSAWGQGSQPQHF.

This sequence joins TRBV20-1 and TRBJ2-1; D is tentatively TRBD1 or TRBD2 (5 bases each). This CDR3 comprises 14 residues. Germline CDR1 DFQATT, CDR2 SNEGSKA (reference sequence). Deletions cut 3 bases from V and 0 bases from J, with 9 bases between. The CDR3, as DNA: TGCAGTGCTAGCTCAGGGACCTCCTACAATGAGCAGTTCTTC. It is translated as CSASSGTSYNEQFF.

CDR3 loop: CASTLGGLMNTEAFF. Here the CDR3 DNA reads TGTGCCAGCACCTTGGGGGGACTGATGAACACTGAAGCTTTCTTT. The chain uses TRBV11-2 and TRBJ1-1, with D maybe TRBD1 (5 bases). Germline values: CDR1 SGHAT, CDR2 FQNNGV. V lost 7 bases, J lost 0 bases, and 15 bases lay in between. This CDR3 is 15 amino acids long.

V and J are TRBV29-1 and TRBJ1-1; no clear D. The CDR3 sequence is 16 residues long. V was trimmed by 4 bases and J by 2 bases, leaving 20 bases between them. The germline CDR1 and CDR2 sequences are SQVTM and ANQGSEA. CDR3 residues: CSVVGHILHSNTEAFF. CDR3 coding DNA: TGCAGCGTTGTGGGTCACATCCTGCACAGTAACACTGAAGCTTTCTTT.

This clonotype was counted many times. As DNA, the CDR3 is TGTGCCAGCAGTCTGGTCCGGGGGACTAATGAAAAACTGTTTTTT. This codes for CASSLVRGTNEKLFF. This chain joins TRBV7-2 and TRBJ1-4; TRBD1 is a possible D gene (5 bases). The germline gives CDR1 SGHTA, CDR2 FQGNSA. The CDR3 spans 15 residues. Trimming stripped 6 bases from V and 2 bases from J, with 13 bases between.

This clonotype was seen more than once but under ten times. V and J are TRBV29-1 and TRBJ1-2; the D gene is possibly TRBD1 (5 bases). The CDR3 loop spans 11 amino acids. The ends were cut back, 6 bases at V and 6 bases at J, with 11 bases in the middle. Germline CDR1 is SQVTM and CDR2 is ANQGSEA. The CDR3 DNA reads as TGCAGCGTGGAGGTGACAGATGGCTACACCTTC. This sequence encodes CSVEVTDGYTF. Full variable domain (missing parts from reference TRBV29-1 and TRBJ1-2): SAVISQKPSRDICQRGTSLTIQCQVDSQVTMMFWYRQQPGQSLTLIATANQGSEATYESGFVIDKFPISRPNLTFSTLTVSNMSPEDSSIYLCSVEVTDGYTFGSGTRLTVV.

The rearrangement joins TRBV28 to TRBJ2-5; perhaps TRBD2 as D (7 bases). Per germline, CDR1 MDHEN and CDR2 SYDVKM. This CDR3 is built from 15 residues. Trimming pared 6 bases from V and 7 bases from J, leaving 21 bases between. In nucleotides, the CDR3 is TGTGCCAGCAGAAGGGGGGAGGGGACTAAGGGGACCCAGTACTTC. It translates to CASRRGEGTKGTQYF.

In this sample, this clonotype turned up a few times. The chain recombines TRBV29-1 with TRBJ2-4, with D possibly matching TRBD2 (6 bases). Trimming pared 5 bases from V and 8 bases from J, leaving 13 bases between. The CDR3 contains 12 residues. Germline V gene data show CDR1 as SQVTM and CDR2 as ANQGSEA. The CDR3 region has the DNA TGCAGCGTTCTCCCTCCGGGAGACATTCAGTACTTC. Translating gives CSVLPPGDIQYF.

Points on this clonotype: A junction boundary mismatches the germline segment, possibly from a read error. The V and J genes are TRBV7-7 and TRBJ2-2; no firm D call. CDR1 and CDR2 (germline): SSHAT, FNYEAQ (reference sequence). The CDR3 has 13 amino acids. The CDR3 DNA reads TGTGCTAGCAGCCCTAATATCGCCGGGGAGCTGTTTTTT. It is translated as CASSPNIAGELFF.

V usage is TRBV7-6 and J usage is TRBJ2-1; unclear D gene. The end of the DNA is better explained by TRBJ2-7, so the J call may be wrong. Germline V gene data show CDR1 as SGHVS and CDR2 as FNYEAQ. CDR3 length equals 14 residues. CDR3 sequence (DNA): TGTGCCAGCAACCAGGACCCAACTGACTACGAGCAGTACTTC. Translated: CASNQDPTDYEQYF.

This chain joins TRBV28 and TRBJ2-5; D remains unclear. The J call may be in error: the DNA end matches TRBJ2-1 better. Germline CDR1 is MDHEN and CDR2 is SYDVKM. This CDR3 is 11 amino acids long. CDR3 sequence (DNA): TGTGCCAGCAGTCAGAGAACCGAGCAGTTCTTC. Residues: CASSQRTEQFF.

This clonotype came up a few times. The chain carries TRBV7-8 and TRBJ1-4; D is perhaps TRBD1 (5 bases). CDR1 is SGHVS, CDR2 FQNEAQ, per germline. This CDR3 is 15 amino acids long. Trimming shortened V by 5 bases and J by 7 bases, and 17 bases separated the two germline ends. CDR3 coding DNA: TGTGCCAGCAGCCTCCTCGAGGGGAAGGGTGAAAAACTGTTTTTT. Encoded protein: CASSLLEGKGEKLFF.

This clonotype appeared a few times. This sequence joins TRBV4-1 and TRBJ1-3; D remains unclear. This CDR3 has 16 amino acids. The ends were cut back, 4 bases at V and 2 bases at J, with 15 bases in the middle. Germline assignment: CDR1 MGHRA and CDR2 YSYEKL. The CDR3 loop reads CASSPRETTTGNTIYF. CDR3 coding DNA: TGCGCCAGCAGCCCCCGTGAGACGACAACTGGAAACACCATATATTTT.

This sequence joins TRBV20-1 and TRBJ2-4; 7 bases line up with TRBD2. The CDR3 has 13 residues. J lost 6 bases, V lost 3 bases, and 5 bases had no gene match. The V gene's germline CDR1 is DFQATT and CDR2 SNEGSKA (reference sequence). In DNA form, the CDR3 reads TGCAGTGCTAGCGAAGCGGGGATAAACATTCAGTACTTC. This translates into CSASEAGINIQYF.

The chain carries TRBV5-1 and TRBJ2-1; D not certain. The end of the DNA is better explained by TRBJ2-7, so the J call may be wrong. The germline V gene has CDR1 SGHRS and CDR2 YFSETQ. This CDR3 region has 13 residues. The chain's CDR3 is CASSLTTLGEQYF. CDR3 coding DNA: TGCGCCAGCAGCTTGACGACCCTTGGCGAGCAGTACTTC.

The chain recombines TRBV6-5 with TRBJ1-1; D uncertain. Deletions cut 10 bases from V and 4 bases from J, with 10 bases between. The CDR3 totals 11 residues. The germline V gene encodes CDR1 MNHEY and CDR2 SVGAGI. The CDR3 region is CAIFRGTEAFF. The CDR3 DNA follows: TGTGCCATATTTCGGGGCACTGAAGCTTTCTTT.

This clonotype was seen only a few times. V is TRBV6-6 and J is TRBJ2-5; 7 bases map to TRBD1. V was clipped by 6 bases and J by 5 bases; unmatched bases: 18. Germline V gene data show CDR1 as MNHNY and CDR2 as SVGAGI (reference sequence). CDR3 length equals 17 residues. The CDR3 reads CASRFFQGVAGAETQYF. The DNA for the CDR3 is TGTGCCAGCAGATTTTTTCAGGGGGTTGCTGGGGCCGAGACCCAGTACTTC.

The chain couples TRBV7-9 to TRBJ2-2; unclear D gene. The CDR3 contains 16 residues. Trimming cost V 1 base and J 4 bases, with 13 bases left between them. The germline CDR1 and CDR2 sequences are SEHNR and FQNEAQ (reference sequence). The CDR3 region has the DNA TGTGCCAGCAGCTTAGTTGTGGGCCTGGGCACCGGGGAGCTGTTTTTT. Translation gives CASSLVVGLGTGELFF.

CDR3 sequence (DNA): TGTGCCAGCAGCCCGGCGCGATCAACTAATGAAAAACTGTTTTTT. Translating it yields CASSPARSTNEKLFF. This chain joins TRBV28 and TRBJ1-4; D unclear. The CDR3 sequence is 15 residues long. Trimming pared 6 bases from V and 0 bases from J, leaving 11 bases between. Germline-derived CDR1 and CDR2 are MDHEN and SYDVKM.

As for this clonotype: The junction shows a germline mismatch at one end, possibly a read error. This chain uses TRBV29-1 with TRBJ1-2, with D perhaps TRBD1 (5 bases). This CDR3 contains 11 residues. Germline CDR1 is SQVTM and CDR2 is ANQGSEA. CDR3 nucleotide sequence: TGCAGCGTTGCCGGGACGGGTGGCTACGCCTTC. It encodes CSVAGTGGYAF.